These 12 T cell receptor beta chains were all obtained from the same sample, sequenced in a study of T cell responses to AZD1222 COVID-19 vaccine. Assay used: immunoSEQ multiplex PCR; TCRdb lists only in-frame clones, some missing. The sample carries approximately 150,000 clones, approximately 91% recorded once. This specimen consisted of peripheral blood, obtained on day 0 of AZD1222 vaccination. These receptors all stem from an adult in good health.

The count of this clone is one. The chain carries TRBV5-6 and TRBJ2-3; TRBD2 is a possible D gene (5 bases). The CDR3 length is 15 residues. Trimming removed 5 bases from V and 7 bases from J, with 20 bases in between. Germline V gene lookup returns CDR1 SGHDT and CDR2 YYEEEE. The CDR3 nucleotides read TGTGCCAGCAGAGAAACCAAACTAGTAGCCTATACGCAGTATTTT. The encoded protein is CASRETKLVAYTQYF.

V gene TRBV7-9 combines with J gene TRBJ1-1; the D gene is possibly TRBD1 (5 bases). V was clipped by 6 bases and J by 4 bases, with 12 bases between them. The length of the CDR3 is 13 residues. Looked up from germline, CDR1 is SEHNR and CDR2 is FQNEAQ (reference sequence). The CDR3 protein is CASRPTGLTEAFF. In DNA, the CDR3 is TGTGCCAGCAGACCAACGGGGCTCACTGAAGCTTTCTTT.

This clone was detected a few times. The chain combines TRBV6-2 or TRBV6-3 with TRBJ1-2, with D perhaps TRBD1 (5 bases). Germline-derived CDR1 and CDR2 are MNHEY and SVGEGT. The CDR3 loop spans 14 amino acids. Trimming shortened V by 4 bases and J by 6 bases, and 15 bases separated the two germline ends. The CDR3, as DNA: TGTGCCAGCAGTTTCGAACGTTGGGGGAATGGCTACACCTTC. As protein: CASSFERWGNGYTF.

The CDR3 reads CAWSVGLQRQETQYF. The CDR3 nucleotides read TGTGCCTGGAGTGTAGGCCTACAGCGACAAGAGACCCAGTACTTC. The rearrangement links TRBV30 to TRBJ2-5; D remains unclear. The CDR3 length is 15 residues. Germline CDR1 is GTSNPN and CDR2 is SVGIG (reference sequence). Trimming pared 0 bases from V and 2 bases from J, leaving 13 bases between.

The chain links TRBV7-9 to TRBJ2-3; D not resolved. The V gene lost 1 base and the J gene lost 4 bases, with 3 bases spanning the gap. There are 12 residues in the CDR3. Germline CDR1 is SEHNR and CDR2 is FQNEAQ (reference sequence). This chain's CDR3 is CASSLGPDTQYF. In DNA, the CDR3 is TGTGCCAGCAGCTTAGGGCCAGATACGCAGTATTTT.

This clone came up once. This sequence joins TRBV28 and TRBJ2-6; D remains unclear. The V end lost 4 bases, the J end lost 1 base, and 2 bases lay between the germline ends. CDR3 size: 13 residues. Looked up from germline, CDR1 is MDHEN and CDR2 is SYDVKM. The CDR3 loop reads CASSSSGANVLTF. As DNA, the CDR3 is TGTGCCAGCAGTTCTTCTGGGGCCAACGTCCTGACTTTC. Combining the CDR3 with reference TRBV28 and TRBJ2-6 gives the whole variable domain DVKVTQSSRYLVKRTGEKVFLECVQDMDHENMFWYRQDPGLGLRLIYFSYDVKMKEKGDIPEGYSVSREKKERFSLILESASTNQTSMYLCASSSSGANVLTFGAGSRLTVL.

On this clone: It is unclear where the CDR3 begins or ends on the DNA, so no DNA is shown, and the CDR3 is as TCRdb lists it. This chain connects TRBV24-1 to TRBJ2-1; TRBD2, the table's D call, was not compared with the DNA. The CDR3 region is 15 residues in length, termini included. Per the germline V gene, CDR1 is KGHDR and CDR2 is SFDVKD. The CDR3 spells CATSESVPVWNEQFF.

The chain combines TRBV28 with TRBJ1-4, with TRBD1 identical over 7 bases. Germline-derived CDR1 and CDR2 are MDHEN and SYDVKM. Trimming took 6 bases from V and 8 from J; bases not matched to a gene: 6. This CDR3 has 13 residues. This chain's CDR3 is CASRDRLWEKLFF. The CDR3, as DNA: TGTGCCAGCAGGGACAGGCTCTGGGAAAAACTGTTTTTT.

The chain carries TRBV10-3 and TRBJ2-1; 11 bases are a match to TRBD1. The CDR3 contains 18 residues. J lost 6 bases, V lost 4 bases, and 14 bases had no gene match. CDR1 and CDR2 from the germline V gene are ENHRY and SYGVKD. In DNA form, the CDR3 reads TGTGCCATCAGTGGGGGACTCATGGGTGGGACAGGGGGCAATGAGCAGTTCTTC. The encoded protein is CAISGGLMGGTGGNEQFF.

This clone has just one count. The V and J genes are TRBV10-1 and TRBJ1-1; TRBD1 is a possible D gene (6 bases). This CDR3 contains 14 residues. Germline V gene lookup returns CDR1 WNHNN and CDR2 SYGVQD (reference sequence). V was pared by 7 bases and J by 3 bases, with 15 bases between. CDR3 nucleotides: TGCGCCAGCAAGAACGGTGCAGGGGACACTGAAGCTTTCTTT. It is translated as CASKNGAGDTEAFF.

The chain is built from TRBV6-2 or TRBV6-3 and TRBJ2-1, with D hard to call. Germline assignment: CDR1 MNHEY and CDR2 SVGEGT. V dropped 0 bases and J dropped 1 base, with 7 bases sitting between them. This CDR3 has 15 residues. CDR3 amino acids: CASSYSTNSYNEQFF. The CDR3 DNA reads as TGTGCCAGCAGTTACTCGACAAATTCCTACAATGAGCAGTTCTTC.

The chain is built from TRBV11-2 and TRBJ2-3, with a possible D match to TRBD2 (5 bases). The CDR3 spans 15 residues. V dropped 2 bases and J dropped 0 bases, with 9 bases sitting between them. The germline CDR1 and CDR2 sequences are SGHAT and FQNNGV. In nucleotides, the CDR3 is TGTGCCAGCAGCTTATTCCTAGCCAGCACAGATACGCAGTATTTT. Protein: CASSLFLASTDTQYF.